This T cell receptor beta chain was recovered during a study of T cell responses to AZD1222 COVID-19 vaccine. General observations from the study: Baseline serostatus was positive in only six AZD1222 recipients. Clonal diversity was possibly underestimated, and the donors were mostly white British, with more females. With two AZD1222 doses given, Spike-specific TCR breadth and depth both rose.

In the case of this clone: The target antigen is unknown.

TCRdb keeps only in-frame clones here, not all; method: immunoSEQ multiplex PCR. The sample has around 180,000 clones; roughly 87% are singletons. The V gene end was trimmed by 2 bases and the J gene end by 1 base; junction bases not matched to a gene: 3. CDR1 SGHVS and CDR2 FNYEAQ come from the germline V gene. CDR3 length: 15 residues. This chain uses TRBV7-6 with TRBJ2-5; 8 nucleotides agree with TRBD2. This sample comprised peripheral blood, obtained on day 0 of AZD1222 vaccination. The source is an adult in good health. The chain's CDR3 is CASSLLAGPQETQYF. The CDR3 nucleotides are TGTGCCAGCAGCTTACTAGCGGGCCCCCAAGAGACCCAGTACTTC.